The next 26 T cell receptor beta chains were all read from a single sample in a study of T cell responses to AZD1222 COVID-19 vaccine. Clones were read by immunoSEQ multiplex PCR, and TCRdb kept only the in-frame ones, dropping some. The table lists over 120,000 clones, 85% to 95% of them singletons. Sequenced material: peripheral blood, taken on day 0 of AZD1222 vaccination. The receptors stem from an adult in good health.

V is TRBV4-2 and J is TRBJ1-2; a weak D match, TRBD1 (6 bases). Trimming took 4 bases from V and 3 from J, leaving 12 bases between them. CDR1 LGHNA and CDR2 YNFKEQ come from the germline V gene. The length of the CDR3 is 14 residues. CDR3 DNA: TGTGCCAGCAGCCGTACAGGGAGCGACTATGGCTACACCTTC. This sequence encodes CASSRTGSDYGYTF.

The chain joins TRBV12-3 or TRBV12-4 to TRBJ1-1, with a possible D match to TRBD1 (5 bases). The CDR3 extends over 13 amino acids. Trimming cost V 7 bases and J 0 bases, with 9 bases left between them. The CDR3, as DNA: TGTGCCAGCATAAGGGGCCTGAACACTGAAGCTTTCTTT. Protein sequence: CASIRGLNTEAFF.

V gene TRBV6-5 combines with J gene TRBJ2-7; D tentatively fits TRBD1 or TRBD2 (5 bases each). The germline V gene has CDR1 MNHEY and CDR2 SVGAGI. The CDR3 sequence is 16 residues long. The ends were cut back, 0 bases at V and 4 bases at J, with 16 bases in the middle. CDR3 coding DNA: TGTGCCAGCAGTTACTCGACGGGGCAGGGTATGTACGAGCAGTACTTC. Amino acid sequence: CASSYSTGQGMYEQYF.

V and J are TRBV20-1 and TRBJ2-1; a weak D match, TRBD1 (5 bases). V dropped 3 bases and J dropped 5 bases, with 17 bases sitting between them. From germline, CDR1 is DFQATT and CDR2 SNEGSKA (reference sequence). The CDR3 has 15 amino acids. This CDR3 is CSASSGLVLNNEQFF. CDR3 coding DNA: TGCAGTGCTAGTTCAGGGCTCGTCCTTAACAATGAGCAGTTCTTC.

The chain recombines TRBV18 with TRBJ2-2; D gene uncertain. Germline CDR1 is KGHSH and CDR2 is LQKENI. V was pared by 0 bases and J by 0 bases, with 2 bases between. The CDR3 consists of 14 residues. The CDR3 region is CASSPPSNTGELFF. DNA for the CDR3: TGTGCCAGCTCACCACCCTCGAACACCGGGGAGCTGTTTTTT.

This chain links TRBV19 with TRBJ2-1, with 13 positions matching TRBD2. The V gene's germline CDR1 is LNHDA and CDR2 SQIVND (reference sequence). The CDR3 is 15 amino acids. With V trimmed by 4 bases and J by 8 bases, 5 bases remained unmatched. CDR3: CASSKTSGRAHEQFF. The CDR3 DNA is TGTGCCAGTAGTAAAACTAGCGGGAGGGCGCATGAGCAGTTCTTC.

The J gene is TRBJ1-5, the V gene TRBV7-3; no clear D. Germline V gene data show CDR1 as SGHTA and CDR2 as FQGTGA. The CDR3 has 14 amino acids. V shed 8 bases and J shed 0 bases, with 11 bases lying between them. CDR3 in amino acids: CASGTDYSNQPQHF. CDR3 sequence (DNA): TGTGCCAGCGGAACGGATTATAGCAATCAGCCCCAGCATTTT.

This clone was seen only a few times. J is TRBJ1-2 and V is TRBV27; D ambiguous. The germline gives CDR1 MNHEY, CDR2 SMNVEV (reference sequence). Trimming removed 7 bases at V and 2 bases at J, with 23 bases between. This CDR3 comprises 17 residues. CDR3 sequence reads: CASTIRWAAGANYGYTF. DNA of the CDR3: TGTGCCAGCACCATAAGATGGGCGGCAGGAGCAAACTATGGCTACACCTTC.

J is TRBJ1-2 and V is TRBV30, with D perhaps TRBD1 (5 bases). V lost 5 bases and J lost 4, with 11 bases in between. Germline V CDR1 and CDR2: GTSNPN, SVGIG (reference sequence). The CDR3 sequence is 12 residues long. The CDR3: CAWGGPPYGYTF. DNA for the CDR3: TGTGCCTGGGGGGGACCCCCCTATGGCTACACCTTC.

The chain combines TRBV6-5 with TRBJ2-2; 10 nucleotides agree with TRBD1. The V segment lost 8 bases and the J segment 4 bases; nucleotides outside the gene matches: 7. CDR3 size: 15 residues. Looked up from germline, CDR1 is MNHEY and CDR2 is SVGAGI. The CDR3 coding sequence is TGTGCCAGCGGTCAGACAGGGGGCGGCACCGGGGAGCTGTTTTTT. Translating it yields CASGQTGGGTGELFF.

The genes are TRBV6-5 and TRBJ2-7; 7 bases match TRBD1. This CDR3 comprises 13 residues. Trimming at V came to 6 bases and at J to 2 bases, leaving 4 bases not matched to a gene. Germline assignment: CDR1 MNHEY and CDR2 SVGAGI. For the CDR3, the DNA is TGTGCCAGCAGCAGGACAGGAACCTACGAGCAGTACTTC. This encodes CASSRTGTYEQYF.

The chain employs TRBV7-9 and TRBJ2-5; D is perhaps TRBD2 (6 bases). This CDR3 has 16 amino acids. In germline, CDR1 is SEHNR, CDR2 FQNEAQ (reference sequence). V was cut by 1 base and J by 2 bases, with 14 bases left in between. The DNA for the CDR3 is TGTGCCAGCAGCTTAGTTTTGGGGGGAGTTCAAGAGACCCAGTACTTC. Residues: CASSLVLGGVQETQYF.

This chain uses TRBV28 with TRBJ2-6, with TRBD2 as a possible D gene (5 bases). CDR3 size: 15 residues. The V end lost 5 bases, the J end lost 2 bases, and 10 bases lay between the germline ends. The germline CDR1 and CDR2 sequences are MDHEN and SYDVKM. The CDR3 loop is CASSVPGAGANVLTF. CDR3 coding DNA: TGTGCCAGCAGTGTCCCCGGGGCTGGGGCCAACGTCCTGACTTTC.

The chain recombines TRBV5-1 with TRBJ1-6; a possible D gene is TRBD1 (6 bases). Germline V gene sequence: CDR1 SGHRS, CDR2 YFSETQ. Trimming shortened V by 3 bases and J by 10 bases, and 20 bases separated the two germline ends. The CDR3 extends over 16 amino acids. CDR3 region: CASSSQSRGARSPLHF. As DNA, the CDR3 is TGCGCCAGCAGCTCGCAGTCTAGGGGGGCTCGGTCACCCCTCCACTTT.

This sequence joins TRBV5-1 and TRBJ1-2; D might be TRBD1 (5 bases). CDR1 and CDR2 (germline): SGHRS, YFSETQ. This CDR3 is 15 amino acids long. Trimming shortened V by 1 base and J by 4 bases, and 14 bases separated the two germline ends. The CDR3 spells CASSLFTGYGYGYTF. The CDR3 DNA sequence: TGCGCCAGCAGCTTGTTTACAGGTTACGGCTATGGCTACACCTTC.

V usage is TRBV3-1 (or the pseudogene TRBV3-2) and J usage is TRBJ2-7, with 9 bases matching TRBD1. The CDR3 is 20 residues long. Losses at the gene ends were 6 bases for V and 3 bases for J; bases not matched to a gene: 24. Germline-derived CDR1 and CDR2 are LGHDT and YNNKEL (reference sequence). The CDR3 loop is CASSGSSGTGIFSVVYEQYF. The CDR3 DNA follows: TGTGCCAGCAGTGGAAGCTCCGGGACAGGGATTTTCTCAGTTGTCTACGAGCAGTACTTC.

In its sample, this clone was seen once. CDR3 sequence (DNA): TGTGCCAGCAGCGTAGGGCCAGGGGGGCCGAACACCGGGGAGCTGTTTTTT. Amino acids: CASSVGPGGPNTGELFF. This sequence joins TRBV9 and TRBJ2-2, with TRBD1 as a possible D gene (7 bases). The V gene's germline CDR1 is SGDLS and CDR2 YYNGEE. This CDR3 has 17 amino acids. The V and J ends lost 0 bases and 0 bases respectively, with 12 bases between them.

The V call is TRBV5-1, the J call TRBJ1-1, with D possibly being TRBD1 (5 bases). CDR1 is SGHRS and CDR2 is YFSETQ in the germline V gene. The CDR3 has 14 amino acids. Trimming cost V 0 bases and J 3 bases, with 9 bases left between them. The CDR3: CASSLESGDTEAFF. Here the CDR3 DNA reads TGCGCCAGCAGCTTGGAATCGGGGGACACTGAAGCTTTCTTT.

V usage is TRBV12-5 and J usage is TRBJ1-2; D unresolved. The CDR3 extends over 11 amino acids. CDR1 LGHNT and CDR2 FRNRAP come from the germline V gene. V was trimmed by 3 bases and J by 10 bases, leaving 9 bases between them. In nucleotides, the CDR3 is TGTGCTAGTGGTTTCGGCGAGACCTACACCTTC. It codes for CASGFGETYTF. The whole variable domain, filled in from reference TRBV12-5 and TRBJ1-2, reads DARVTQTPRHKVTEMGQEVTMRCQPILGHNTVFWYRQTMMQGLELLAYFRNRAPLDDSGMPKDRFSAEMPDATLATLKIQPSEPRDSAVYFCASGFGETYTFGSGTRLTVV.

The chain employs TRBV3-1 (or the pseudogene TRBV3-2) and TRBJ2-7, with TRBD1 matching over 9 bases. CDR1 LGHDT and CDR2 YNNKEL come from the germline V gene (reference sequence). V trimming: 0 bases; J trimming: 4 bases; junction bases outside the gene matches: 4. This CDR3 is built from 15 residues. CDR3 in DNA: TGTGCCAGCAGCCAAGAGACAGGGGGTATTTACGAGCAGTACTTC. It specifies CASSQETGGIYEQYF.

The chain links TRBV6-5 to TRBJ1-1; D is possibly TRBD1 (5 bases). Deletions cut 8 bases from V and 0 bases from J, with 16 bases between. The CDR3 runs to 15 residues. The germline CDR1 and CDR2 sequences are MNHEY and SVGAGI. CDR3 in DNA: TGTGCCAGCGCCCCCCTAGGGGCAATGAACACTGAAGCTTTCTTT. Protein sequence: CASAPLGAMNTEAFF.

The chain uses TRBV6-5 and TRBJ2-2; D is possibly TRBD1 or TRBD2 (6 bases each). V was cut by 7 bases and J by 5 bases, with 17 bases left in between. The CDR3 length is 15 residues. Germline CDR1 and CDR2: MNHEY and SVGAGI. CDR3 nucleotide sequence: TGTGCCAGCATGAGGGGGAGGAGGAATACCGGGGAGCTGTTTTTT. Its translation is CASMRGRRNTGELFF.

The chain joins TRBV13 to TRBJ1-4, with 10 bases aligning to TRBD1. Per germline, CDR1 PRHDT and CDR2 FYEKMQ (reference sequence). V shed 5 bases and J 7 bases; nucleotides not matched to a gene: 1. This CDR3 spans 13 amino acids. CDR3: CASSRDRGEKLFF. The CDR3 DNA sequence: TGTGCCAGCAGCAGGGACAGGGGTGAAAAACTGTTTTTT.

The chain couples TRBV7-9 to TRBJ2-1; 9 bases match TRBD1. The V and J ends lost 3 bases and 1 base, in that order; junction bases with no gene match: 4. CDR1 is SEHNR and CDR2 is FQNEAQ in the germline V gene (reference sequence). CDR3 length: 16 amino acids. CDR3 nucleotide sequence: TGTGCCAGCAGCTTCCTACAGGGGGCATCCTACAATGAGCAGTTCTTC. Its translation: CASSFLQGASYNEQFF.

The chain is built from TRBV2 and TRBJ1-5, with 9 bases lining up with TRBD1. The germline CDR1 and CDR2 sequences are SNHLY and FYNNEI. Unmatched junction bases numbered 8, after V lost 0 bases and J lost 5 bases. The length of the CDR3 is 17 residues. CDR3 residues: CASSEALGTGSDQPQHF. CDR3 nucleotide sequence: TGTGCCAGCAGTGAAGCGCTTGGGACAGGGTCGGATCAGCCCCAGCATTTT.

The chain recombines TRBV30 with TRBJ1-1; D possibly corresponds to TRBD1 (6 bases). V lost 3 bases to trimming and J lost 6 bases, with 11 bases between them. The CDR3 consists of 12 residues. Looked up from germline, CDR1 is GTSNPN and CDR2 is SVGIG (reference sequence). Written as DNA, the CDR3 is TGTGCCTGGAGCACAGGGCCTGCTGAAGCTTTCTTT. Amino acid sequence: CAWSTGPAEAFF.